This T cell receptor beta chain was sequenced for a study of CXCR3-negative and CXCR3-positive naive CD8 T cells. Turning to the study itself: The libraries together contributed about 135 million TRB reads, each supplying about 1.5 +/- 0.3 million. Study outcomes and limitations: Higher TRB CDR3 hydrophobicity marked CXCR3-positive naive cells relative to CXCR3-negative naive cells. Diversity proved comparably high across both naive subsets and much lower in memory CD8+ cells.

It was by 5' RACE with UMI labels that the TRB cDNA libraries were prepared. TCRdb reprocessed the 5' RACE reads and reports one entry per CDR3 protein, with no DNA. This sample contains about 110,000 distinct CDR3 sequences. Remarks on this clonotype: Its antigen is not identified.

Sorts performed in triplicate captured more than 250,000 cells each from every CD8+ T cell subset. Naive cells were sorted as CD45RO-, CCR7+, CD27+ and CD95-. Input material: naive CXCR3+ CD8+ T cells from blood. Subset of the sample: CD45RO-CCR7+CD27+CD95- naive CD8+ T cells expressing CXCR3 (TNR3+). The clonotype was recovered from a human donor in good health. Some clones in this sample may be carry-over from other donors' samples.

CDR3 protein: CASSDGEIPNTEAFF. The chain links TRBV10-2 to TRBJ1-1. The germline V gene encodes CDR1 WSHSY and CDR2 SAAADI. The CDR3 covers 15 residues.